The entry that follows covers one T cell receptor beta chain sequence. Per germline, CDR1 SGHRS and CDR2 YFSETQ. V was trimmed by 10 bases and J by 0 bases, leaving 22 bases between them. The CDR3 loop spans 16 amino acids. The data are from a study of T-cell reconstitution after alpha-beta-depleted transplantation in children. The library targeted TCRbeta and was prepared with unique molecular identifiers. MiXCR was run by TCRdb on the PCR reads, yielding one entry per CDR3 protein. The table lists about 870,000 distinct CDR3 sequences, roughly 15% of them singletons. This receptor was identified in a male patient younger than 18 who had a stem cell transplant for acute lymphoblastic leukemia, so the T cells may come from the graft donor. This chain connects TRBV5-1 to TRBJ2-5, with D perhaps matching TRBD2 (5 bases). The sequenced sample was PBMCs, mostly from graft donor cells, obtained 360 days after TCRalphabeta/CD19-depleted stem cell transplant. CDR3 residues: CASTDDGIPYQETQYF. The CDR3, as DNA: TGCGCCTCCACGGACGACGGGATCCCGTACCAAGAGACCCAGTACTTC. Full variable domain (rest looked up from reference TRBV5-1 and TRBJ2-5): KAGVTQTPRYLIKTRGQQVTLSCSPISGHRSVSWYQQTPGQGLQFLFEYFSETQRNKGNFPGRFSGRQFSNSRSEMNVSTLELGDSALYLCASTDDGIPYQETQYFGPGTRLLVL.